Presented here are 31 T cell receptor beta chains from one specimen sequenced in a study of glioma-infiltrating T cells. The iRepertoire nested amplicon-rescue multiplex PCR amplified TCR alpha and beta CDR3s from RNA. TCRdb independently ran MiXCR on the multiplex PCR reads; one entry per CDR3 protein. Of 90,000 to 100,000 distinct CDR3 sequences in the sample, roughly 40% were seen once. The sequencing input was glioma tissue, nonneoplastic brain tissue, or PBMCs (not recorded which). Receptors originate from a human donor with low-grade glioma or glioblastoma, undergoing nonglioma brain surgery, or in good health (not recorded which).

The table lists this clonotype with many counts. This rearrangement joins TRBV7-9 to TRBJ2-7; 7 bases align to TRBD1. The CDR3 covers 13 residues. Trimming at V came to 0 bases and at J to 6 bases, leaving 2 bases not matched to a gene. CDR1 and CDR2 from the germline V gene are SEHNR and FQNEAQ (reference sequence). The CDR3 here is CASSLAQGLEQYF. CDR3 DNA sequence: TGTGCCAGCAGCTTAGCACAGGGGCTCGAGCAGTACTTC.

A word on this clonotype: A read error may account for a junction end that differs from germline. V is TRBV6-2 or TRBV6-3 and J is TRBJ1-1; D uncertain. CDR1 and CDR2 (germline): MNHEY, SVGEGT. The CDR3 sequence is 13 residues long. CDR3 region: CASGYPGSTKAFF. For the CDR3, the DNA is TGTGCCAGCGGTTACCCGGGGAGCACTAAAGCTTTCTTT.

Points on this clonotype: The conserved phenylalanine or tryptophan is not found at the CDR3 terminus, so this likely reflects a read error. This chain uses TRBV19 with TRBJ2-1; tentatively, D is TRBD2 (6 bases). V lost 5 bases and J lost 1, with 12 bases in between. Germline CDR1 reads LNHDA; CDR2 reads SQIVND (reference sequence). The CDR3 covers 15 residues. The CDR3 protein is CASSVAGSSYNEQFL. In DNA, the CDR3 is TGTGCCAGTAGTGTTGCGGGGTCTTCCTACAATGAGCAGTTCCTC.

This clonotype appeared many times. This chain connects TRBV5-1 to TRBJ1-2; D not resolved. CDR3 size: 13 residues. Germline V gene sequence: CDR1 SGHRS, CDR2 YFSETQ. The V and J ends lost 0 bases and 5 bases respectively, with 8 bases between them. This CDR3 is CASSLGRRYGYTF. CDR3 in DNA: TGCGCCAGCAGCTTGGGACGGAGATATGGCTACACCTTC.

Worth noting for this clonotype: A much larger clone differs from this one at a single base, so this may be a read error. J is TRBJ2-7 and V is TRBV20-1; maybe TRBD2 (6 bases). Per germline, CDR1 DFQATT and CDR2 SNEGSKA (reference sequence). This CDR3 contains 13 residues. Here the CDR3 reads CSATRDLSYGQYF. The CDR3, as DNA: TGCAGTGCTACGAGGGACTTAAGCTACGGGCAGTACTTC.

Concerning this clonotype itself: It may be a read error: a sequence one base away is much more abundant. The DNA of the CDR3 is TGCAGCGTTGAGGTGACAGGGGGAAGCTCCTACGAGCAGTACTTC. Protein: CSVEVTGGSSYEQYF. The chain links TRBV29-1 to TRBJ2-7; 9 bases are shared with TRBD1. This CDR3 contains 15 residues. Germline lookup yields CDR1 SQVTM and CDR2 ANQGSEA. The V segment lost 3 bases and the J segment 0 bases; nucleotides outside the gene matches: 6.

This clonotype was picked up many times. The chain joins TRBV10-3 to TRBJ1-1, with a possible D match to TRBD1 (6 bases). This CDR3 spans 14 amino acids. Germline loops: CDR1 ENHRY, CDR2 SYGVKD. V gave up 6 bases and J gave up 2 bases, with 13 bases separating them. The CDR3 region is CAIRADRFNTEAFF. The CDR3 DNA reads as TGTGCCATCAGAGCAGACAGGTTCAACACTGAAGCTTTCTTT.

Regarding this clonotype: Mismatch with germline at one junction end may stem from a read error. This chain links TRBV7-2 with TRBJ1-6; the D gene is possibly TRBD1 (5 bases). Germline CDR1 is SGHTA and CDR2 is FQGNSA. The CDR3 has 15 amino acids. The CDR3 spells CACSLAWDLNSPLHF. The CDR3 bases are TGTGCCTGCAGCTTAGCGTGGGACCTAAATTCACCCCTCCACTTT.

This clonotype has a count of ten or more. J is TRBJ2-5 and V is TRBV20-1; 11 bases map to TRBD2. The CDR3 runs to 15 residues. Trimming cost V 3 bases and J 3 bases; bases outside gene matches: 6. Germline V gene data show CDR1 as DFQATT and CDR2 as SNEGSKA (reference sequence). In nucleotides, the CDR3 is TGCAGTGCTAGTTCTAGCGGGGGGCCTAAAGAGACCCAGTACTTC. This sequence encodes CSASSSGGPKETQYF.

The chain employs TRBV15 and TRBJ2-7, with 9 positions matching TRBD1. The CDR3 is 14 residues long. Per the germline V gene, CDR1 is LNHNV and CDR2 is YYDKDF (reference sequence). V was clipped by 5 bases and J by 5 bases; unmatched bases: 7. CDR3 residues: CATSWTGQGHEQYF. DNA for the CDR3: TGTGCCACCAGCTGGACGGGACAGGGCCACGAGCAGTACTTC.

This clonotype was picked up many times. The chain employs TRBV7-6 and TRBJ2-1, with 8 bases identical to TRBD1. Germline CDR1 and CDR2: SGHVS and FNYEAQ. The CDR3 has 16 amino acids. The ends lost 5 bases at V and 5 bases at J; junction bases unmatched: 11. In DNA, the CDR3 is TGTGCCAGCAGCCTTACTGGACAGGGACAAAACAATGAGCAGTTCTTC. Protein: CASSLTGQGQNNEQFF.

This clonotype was found many times. V and J are TRBV29-1 and TRBJ1-5, with D maybe TRBD1 (5 bases). CDR1 and CDR2 from the germline V gene are SQVTM and ANQGSEA. The CDR3 totals 13 residues. Trimming left V 4 bases short and J 3 bases short, with 10 bases between. The CDR3 coding sequence is TGCAGCGTTGCGTTCGGGGCCAATCAGCCCCAGCATTTT. It specifies CSVAFGANQPQHF. The full variable domain, rest sourced from reference TRBV29-1 and TRBJ1-5, is SAVISQKPSRDICQRGTSLTIQCQVDSQVTMMFWYRQQPGQSLTLIATANQGSEATYESGFVIDKFPISRPNLTFSTLTVSNMSPEDSSIYLCSVAFGANQPQHFGDGTRLSIL.

CDR3 region: CASSSPGTGVYQPQHF. CDR3 bases: TGTGCCAGCAGCTCTCCCGGGACAGGCGTGTATCAGCCCCAGCATTTT. V is TRBV7-8 and J is TRBJ1-5, with 8 bases identical to TRBD1. CDR3 length: 16 amino acids. The trim removed 4 bases at V and 5 bases at J, leaving 10 bases unmatched. CDR1 SGHVS and CDR2 FQNEAQ come from the germline V gene.

This clonotype was detected ten times or more. V and J are TRBV4-1 and TRBJ2-1; D ambiguous. V lost 0 bases, J lost 7 bases, and 19 bases lay in between. In germline, CDR1 is MGHRA, CDR2 YSYEKL. The CDR3 is made up of 17 amino acids. The DNA of the CDR3 is TGCGCCAGCAGCCAAGATCAGGATGGGCCTAAGGTGAATGAGCAGTTCTTC. Translation: CASSQDQDGPKVNEQFF.

At least ten counts were recorded for this clonotype. This chain joins TRBV7-6 and TRBJ1-4; 8 bases agree with TRBD1. This CDR3 has 14 residues. Germline loops: CDR1 SGHVS, CDR2 FNYEAQ. Trimming removed 5 bases from V and 5 bases from J; junction bases left unmatched: 4. The CDR3 loop reads CASSPRQGNEKLFF. In DNA form, the CDR3 reads TGTGCCAGCAGCCCTAGACAGGGGAATGAAAAACTGTTTTTT.

This clonotype was detected ten times or more. This chain uses TRBV19 with TRBJ2-7; D tentatively reads TRBD1 or TRBD2 (6 bases each). The germline CDR1 and CDR2 sequences are LNHDA and SQIVND (reference sequence). The CDR3 has 12 residues. Trimming cost V 5 bases and J 7 bases, with 12 bases left between them. The CDR3 nucleotides are TGTGCCAGTAGTTCGGGGGCAGTGGAGCAGTACTTC. As protein: CASSSGAVEQYF.

This clonotype has a count of ten or more. This sequence joins TRBV10-3 and TRBJ2-2, with a tentative D call TRBD2 (6 bases). The CDR3 is 14 residues long. CDR1 is ENHRY, CDR2 SYGVKD, per germline. V dropped 7 bases and J dropped 0 bases, with 9 bases sitting between them. Here the CDR3 DNA reads TGTGCCATCAAGGGGACTTCGAACACCGGGGAGCTGTTTTTT. This codes for CAIKGTSNTGELFF.

This clonotype occurred once. Compared with germline, one end of the junction differs, possibly owing to a read error. The chain uses TRBV5-1 and TRBJ1-4; unclear D gene. Germline assignment: CDR1 SGHRS and CDR2 YFSETQ. The CDR3 sequence is 15 residues long. In DNA, the CDR3 is TGCTCCAGCAAGTCCCGCCTCGACCCGGAAGAGAACCTGTTTTTT. This gives the protein CSSKSRLDPEENLFF.

This clonotype appeared a few times. The gene calls are TRBV29-1 and TRBJ2-7, with a possible D match to TRBD2 (5 bases). Germline V lookup: CDR1 SQVTM, CDR2 ANQGSEA. The CDR3 runs to 13 residues. V shed 2 bases and J shed 7 bases, with 15 bases lying between them. The CDR3 nucleotides read TGCAGCGTTGAATCAGGAGGCCTCAAGGAGCAGTACTTC. Amino acid sequence: CSVESGGLKEQYF.

In this sample, this clonotype turned up many times. The chain carries TRBV4-3 and TRBJ1-1, with a weak D call TRBD1 (5 bases). The V gene's germline CDR1 is LGHNA and CDR2 YSLEER. The CDR3 sequence is 16 residues long. Trimming cost V 1 base and J 5 bases, with 17 bases left between them. The CDR3, as DNA: TGCGCCAGCAGCCAAGCGGCCGGGGCTCGAGGGACTGAAGCTTTCTTT. This gives the protein CASSQAAGARGTEAFF.

Details on this clonotype: One end of the junction is discordant with germline, which a read error may explain. The V call is TRBV24-1, the J call TRBJ2-5; the D is unclear. This CDR3 comprises 14 residues. From germline, CDR1 is KGHDR and CDR2 SFDVKD. CDR3 region: CATSEASSQEIQYF. As DNA, the CDR3 is TGTGCCACCAGTGAGGCCAGCAGCCAAGAGATCCAGTACTTC.

The chain recombines TRBV20-1 with TRBJ1-5, with D perhaps matching TRBD1 (5 bases). The CDR3 sequence is 14 residues long. Germline V gene data show CDR1 as DFQATT and CDR2 as SNEGSKA (reference sequence). The V end was cut by 3 bases, the J end by 4 bases, with 13 bases between. The CDR3: CSASLQAANQPQHF. The CDR3 DNA reads TGCAGTGCTAGCCTACAGGCCGCAAATCAGCCCCAGCATTTT.

In its sample, this clonotype was seen many times. This chain uses TRBV4-1 with TRBJ1-1, with TRBD1 matching 8 bases. The CDR3 is 16 amino acids. Germline trimming cut 4 bases from V and 3 bases from J; bases unmatched to any gene: 10. CDR1 is MGHRA and CDR2 is YSYEKL in the germline V gene. The DNA of the CDR3 is TGCGCCAGCAGCCGAAGCTGGGGGACAGGTGACACTGAAGCTTTCTTT. Its protein product is CASSRSWGTGDTEAFF.

Details on this clonotype: As the CDR3 is not closed by the conserved phenylalanine or tryptophan, this likely results from a read error. In DNA form, the CDR3 reads TGTGCTAGCATTTACCGTTCTGTTGACATTCGGTATGGCTACACCTCC. Amino acids: CASIYRSVDIRYGYTS. The chain carries TRBV6-2 or TRBV6-3 and TRBJ1-2; D not resolved. The CDR3 sequence is 16 residues long. Germline V lookup: CDR1 MNHEY, CDR2 SVGEGT.

This clonotype was observed a single time. Mismatch with germline at one junction end may stem from a read error. The chain employs TRBV28 and TRBJ2-5; D is unclear. The V gene's germline CDR1 is MDHEN and CDR2 SYDVKM. The CDR3 runs to 16 residues. Written as DNA, the CDR3 is TGTGCCAGCAGTTTAACCCCCGACGCCACACAAGAGATCCAGTACTTC. Its protein product is CASSLTPDATQEIQYF.

Remarks on this clonotype: This sequence may be a read error, since a much larger clone differs from it by one base. The chain links TRBV18 to TRBJ2-3; weak D call: TRBD2 (5 bases). The CDR3 loop spans 15 amino acids. Trimming cost V 4 bases and J 3 bases, with 14 bases left between them. The germline V gene encodes CDR1 KGHSH and CDR2 LQKENI. DNA of the CDR3: TGTGCCAGCTCACTTAGCGTGGAGCCAACAGATACGCAGTATTTT. It codes for CASSLSVEPTDTQYF.

As regards this clonotype: Just one base apart from a much larger clone, this may be a read error. The chain recombines TRBV4-1 with TRBJ2-1, with TRBD1 as a possible D gene (6 bases). This CDR3 comprises 15 residues. Trimming shortened V by 4 bases and J by 10 bases, and 20 bases separated the two germline ends. Germline V gives CDR1 MGHRA, CDR2 YSYEKL. The CDR3 region is CASSPIDRSSYEQFF. CDR3 nucleotide sequence: TGCGCCAGCAGCCCTATCGACAGGAGCTCCTACGAGCAGTTCTTC.

As for this clonotype: It may be a read error: a sequence one base away is much more abundant. The chain joins TRBV18 to TRBJ2-7, with D uncertain. Trimming took 4 bases from V and 9 from J, leaving 19 bases between them. The CDR3 totals 14 residues. Germline loops: CDR1 KGHSH, CDR2 LQKENI. CDR3 protein: CASSRSAPLSGQYF. The CDR3 DNA reads TGTGCCAGCTCACGTTCGGCCCCCCTCTCCGGGCAGTACTTC.

This clonotype occurred once. One junction end disagrees with the germline gene, perhaps due to a read error. This rearrangement joins TRBV6-1 to TRBJ2-2, with 8 bases matching TRBD2. The CDR3 extends over 17 amino acids. Germline CDR1 MNHNS, CDR2 SASEGT. The CDR3 here is CANSERTGRANTGELFF. The CDR3 DNA sequence: TGTGCCAACAGTGAAAGAACCGGGAGGGCGAACACCGGGGAGCTGTTTTTT.

This clonotype was seen repeatedly, ten times or more. The rearrangement joins TRBV19 to TRBJ2-5; no definite D call. The CDR3 has 13 amino acids. V gave up 5 bases and J gave up 7 bases, with 14 bases separating them. The germline gives CDR1 LNHDA, CDR2 SQIVND (reference sequence). Written as DNA, the CDR3 is TGTGCCAGTAGTGTTACGGCTGAAGGGACCCAGTACTTC. Translated: CASSVTAEGTQYF.

This clonotype was seen ten or more times. The V and J genes are TRBV10-3 and TRBJ2-5; D is unresolved. Per germline, CDR1 ENHRY and CDR2 SYGVKD. The CDR3 runs 13 residues. The V end lost 4 bases, the J end lost 2 bases, and 8 bases lay between the germline ends. The CDR3 region is CAISGVKQETQYF. The CDR3 DNA follows: TGTGCCATCAGTGGCGTTAAGCAAGAGACCCAGTACTTC.